This is a list of T cell receptor beta chains from one sample in a study of T cells in Graves' hyperthyroidism and ophthalmopathy. TCRdb recomputed calls from the multiplex PCR reads with MiXCR, one row per CDR3 protein. The table includes 350,000 to 400,000 distinct CDR3 sequences, about 15% detected once. The sample consisted of blood. These receptors all come from a woman aged 55-69 years with Graves' hyperthyroidism. CDR3s include the opening cysteine and the closing phenylalanine or tryptophan. D genes are given only for firm matches. Some rows have no size entry. The others give once, few or many, or a class for an expanded clone.

clone_size: -
v_call: TRBV5-4
d_call: TRBD2
j_call: TRBJ2-5
cdr3_aa: CASSPGTSGRSETQYF
cdr3_nt: TGTGCCAGCAGCCCGGGGACTAGCGGGAGATCGGAGACCCAGTACTTC

clone_size: many
v_call: TRBV28
d_call: -
j_call: TRBJ2-7
cdr3_aa: CASGGPYEQYF
cdr3_nt: TGTGCCAGCGGGGGACCCTACGAGCAGTACTTC

clone_size: -
v_call: TRBV29-1
d_call: TRBD2
j_call: TRBJ2-1
cdr3_aa: CSVETSGSAGEQFF
cdr3_nt: TGCAGCGTTGAAACTAGCGGGTCCGCCGGCGAGCAGTTCTTC

clone_size: -
v_call: TRBV18
d_call: TRBD1
j_call: TRBJ1-6
cdr3_aa: CASTPTQGTYNSPLHF
cdr3_nt: TGTGCCAGCACCCCAACACAGGGGACTTATAATTCACCCCTCCACTTT

clone_size: -
v_call: TRBV29-1
d_call: TRBD2
j_call: TRBJ2-1
cdr3_aa: CSVEEGLAGPYNEQFF
cdr3_nt: TGCAGCGTTGAGGAGGGACTAGCGGGACCCTACAATGAGCAGTTCTTC

clone_size: large
v_call: TRBV11-2
d_call: -
j_call: TRBJ1-5
cdr3_aa: CASSREGAAQPQHF
cdr3_nt: TGTGCCAGCAGCAGAGAGGGAGCGGCTCAGCCCCAGCATTTT

clone_size: -
v_call: TRBV6-1
d_call: TRBD1
j_call: TRBJ1-2
cdr3_aa: CASSAHRGPDYGYTF
cdr3_nt: TGTGCCAGCAGTGCCCATAGGGGGCCCGACTATGGCTACACCTTC

clone_size: many
v_call: TRBV28
d_call: -
j_call: TRBJ2-1
cdr3_aa: CASHETRASSYNEQFF
cdr3_nt: TGTGCCAGTCACGAAACACGGGCAAGCTCCTACAATGAGCAGTTCTTC

clone_size: few
v_call: TRBV19
d_call: -
j_call: TRBJ1-2
cdr3_aa: CASSIRQGHMGGYTF
cdr3_nt: TGTGCCAGTAGTATAAGGCAGGGACATATGGGTGGCTACACCTTC

clone_size: many
v_call: TRBV20-1
d_call: TRBD2
j_call: TRBJ2-1
cdr3_aa: CSARETSKDEQFF
cdr3_nt: TGCAGTGCTAGAGAGACTAGCAAGGATGAGCAGTTCTTC

clone_size: many
v_call: TRBV6-5
d_call: TRBD1
j_call: TRBJ1-1
cdr3_aa: CASSYSGFRGGTEAFF
cdr3_nt: TGTGCCAGCAGTTACTCTGGGTTCAGGGGGGGGACTGAAGCTTTCTTT

clone_size: many
v_call: TRBV24-1
d_call: TRBD1
j_call: TRBJ2-5
cdr3_aa: CATSLTGYETQYF
cdr3_nt: TGTGCCACCAGCCTGACAGGGTACGAGACCCAGTACTTC

clone_size: -
v_call: TRBV4-1
d_call: -
j_call: TRBJ1-4
cdr3_aa: CASSPVAVDEKLFF
cdr3_nt: TGCGCCAGCAGCCCTGTTGCAGTTGACGAAAAACTGTTTTTT

clone_size: many
v_call: TRBV5-1
d_call: -
j_call: TRBJ2-3
cdr3_aa: CASSLDGGAADTQYF
cdr3_nt: TGCGCCAGCAGCTTGGATGGGGGCGCGGCAGATACGCAGTATTTT

clone_size: many
v_call: TRBV2
d_call: -
j_call: TRBJ2-7
cdr3_aa: CASSEWTYEQYF
cdr3_nt: TGTGCCAGCAGTGAATGGACCTACGAGCAGTACTTC

clone_size: many
v_call: TRBV18
d_call: -
j_call: TRBJ2-5
cdr3_aa: CASSPPIGRQGTQYF
cdr3_nt: TGTGCCAGCTCACCACCGATCGGCAGGCAGGGGACCCAGTACTTC

clone_size: many
v_call: TRBV3-1
d_call: TRBD2
j_call: TRBJ2-7
cdr3_aa: CASSLLAGAIYEQYF
cdr3_nt: TGTGCCAGCAGCCTGTTAGCGGGAGCGATATACGAGCAGTACTTC

clone_size: many
v_call: TRBV11-3
d_call: -
j_call: TRBJ1-6
cdr3_aa: CASSPAQQGNSPLHF
cdr3_nt: TGTGCCAGCAGCCCGGCCCAACAGGGTAATTCACCCCTCCACTTT

clone_size: many
v_call: TRBV29-1
d_call: -
j_call: TRBJ1-1
cdr3_aa: CSVDQTGGDAEAFF
cdr3_nt: TGCAGCGTTGATCAGACAGGTGGGGACGCTGAAGCTTTCTTT

clone_size: many
v_call: TRBV6-2/TRBV6-3
d_call: -
j_call: TRBJ1-1
cdr3_aa: CASTRGDMNTEAFF
cdr3_nt: TGTGCCAGCACCCGGGGGGACATGAACACTGAAGCTTTCTTT

clone_size: -
v_call: TRBV7-2
d_call: -
j_call: TRBJ1-1
cdr3_aa: CASSSRGQPLAFF
cdr3_nt: TGTGCCAGCAGCTCCCGCGGACAGCCACTGGCTTTCTTT

clone_size: -
v_call: TRBV7-2
d_call: -
j_call: TRBJ2-3
cdr3_aa: CASSYLPGTLIGPDTQYF
cdr3_nt: TGTGCCAGCAGCTACTTACCCGGGACTCTAATTGGGCCAGATACGCAGTATTTT

clone_size: many
v_call: TRBV12-3/TRBV12-4
d_call: TRBD2
j_call: TRBJ2-1
cdr3_aa: CASRGLYEQFF
cdr3_nt: TGTGCCAGCAGGGGACTATATGAGCAGTTCTTC

clone_size: many
v_call: TRBV7-8
d_call: TRBD2
j_call: TRBJ2-3
cdr3_aa: CASSPRGGGSSTDTQYF
cdr3_nt: TGTGCCAGCAGCCCCCGGGGGGGGGGCTCTAGCACAGATACGCAGTATTTT

clone_size: -
v_call: TRBV6-2/TRBV6-3
d_call: -
j_call: TRBJ1-2
cdr3_aa: CASSRVSGYTF
cdr3_nt: TGTGCCAGCAGTAGGGTGTCTGGCTACACCTTC

clone_size: few
v_call: TRBV4-1
d_call: -
j_call: TRBJ2-1
cdr3_aa: CASGLRQAEQFF
cdr3_nt: TGCGCCAGCGGCCTACGGCAGGCGGAGCAGTTCTTC

clone_size: few
v_call: TRBV12-5
d_call: -
j_call: TRBJ1-1
cdr3_aa: CASGLAPSEAFF
cdr3_nt: TGTGCTAGTGGTTTGGCCCCATCTGAAGCTTTCTTT

clone_size: -
v_call: TRBV29-1
d_call: TRBD1
j_call: TRBJ2-7
cdr3_aa: CSVARDRDYEQYF
cdr3_nt: TGCAGCGTTGCCCGCGACAGGGACTACGAGCAGTACTTC

clone_size: once
v_call: TRBV12-3/TRBV12-4
d_call: TRBD1
j_call: TRBJ1-1
cdr3_aa: CASSGTGKAEAFF
cdr3_nt: TGTGCCAGCAGCGGGACAGGGAAGGCTGAAGCTTTCTTT

clone_size: many
v_call: TRBV30
d_call: -
j_call: TRBJ1-2
cdr3_aa: CAWRRGGYGYTF
cdr3_nt: TGTGCCTGGAGAAGGGGAGGGTATGGCTACACCTTC

clone_size: many
v_call: TRBV11-3
d_call: TRBD2
j_call: TRBJ2-1
cdr3_aa: CASSPWTSGSDEQFF
cdr3_nt: TGTGCCAGCAGCCCGTGGACTAGCGGGAGCGATGAGCAGTTCTTC

clone_size: -
v_call: TRBV5-6
d_call: -
j_call: TRBJ2-2
cdr3_aa: CASSWGEPGELFF
cdr3_nt: TGTGCCAGCAGCTGGGGGGAGCCCGGGGAGCTGTTTTTT

clone_size: many
v_call: TRBV29-1
d_call: -
j_call: TRBJ1-1
cdr3_aa: CSANRGTYTEAFF
cdr3_nt: TGCAGCGCTAACCGGGGGACCTACACTGAAGCTTTCTTT

clone_size: many
v_call: TRBV30
d_call: -
j_call: TRBJ2-5
cdr3_aa: CAWSVVAGTQYF
cdr3_nt: TGTGCCTGGAGTGTTGTAGCAGGGACCCAGTACTTC

clone_size: few
v_call: TRBV5-1
d_call: -
j_call: TRBJ1-1
cdr3_aa: CVSSLAQAGDTEAFF
cdr3_nt: TGCGTCAGCAGCTTGGCTCAGGCGGGGGACACTGAAGCTTTCTTT

clone_size: -
v_call: TRBV5-1
d_call: TRBD1
j_call: TRBJ2-3
cdr3_aa: CASSLVRDRPTDTQYF
cdr3_nt: TGCGCCAGCAGCTTGGTCAGGGACAGGCCCACAGATACGCAGTATTTT